Below are 29 T cell receptor beta chains sequenced from a single sample in a study of blood T cell repertoires in COVID-19. Clones were read by immunoSEQ multiplex PCR, and TCRdb kept only the in-frame ones, dropping some. Here the sample spans roughly 130,000 clones, roughly 85% being singletons. The source material was peripheral blood. These receptors were collected from a man aged 55 to 70 with acute or convalescent COVID-19.

The genes are TRBV24-1 and TRBJ2-6; D gene unclear. The CDR3 sequence is 17 residues long. CDR1 is KGHDR, CDR2 SFDVKD, per germline. V was trimmed by 2 bases and J by 0 bases, leaving 10 bases between them. In nucleotides, the CDR3 is TGTGCCACCAGTGATTCAGGCAGCCCCTCTGGGGCCAACGTCCTGACTTTC. Its protein is CATSDSGSPSGANVLTF.

The genes are TRBV27 and TRBJ1-6; the match to TRBD1 covers 10 bases. This CDR3 region has 19 residues. After removal of 5 bases from V and 4 bases from J, the junction contained 14 bases not matched to a gene. Germline CDR1 and CDR2: MNHEY and SMNVEV (reference sequence). The CDR3 region is CASSSGTGVNRYYNSPLHF. The CDR3 DNA reads as TGTGCCAGCAGTAGCGGGACAGGGGTGAACCGTTATTATAATTCACCCCTCCACTTT.

The chain couples TRBV20-1 to TRBJ2-7; D is undetermined. Germline values: CDR1 DFQATT, CDR2 SNEGSKA (reference sequence). The CDR3 totals 11 residues. Trimming removed 5 bases from V and 3 bases from J, with 8 bases in between. This chain's CDR3 is CSASERYEQYF. The CDR3 DNA reads as TGCAGTGCTTCAGAGCGCTACGAGCAGTACTTC.

The chain employs TRBV18 and TRBJ2-1; TRBD2 matches at 7 bases. Germline V lookup: CDR1 KGHSH, CDR2 LQKENI. V dropped 3 bases and J dropped 5; count of bases not matched to a gene: 4. The CDR3 totals 14 residues. The CDR3: CASSPASGNNEQFF. The CDR3 bases are TGTGCCAGCTCACCCGCTAGCGGAAACAATGAGCAGTTCTTC.

J is TRBJ2-1 and V is TRBV19, with a tentative D call TRBD1 (5 bases). Germline V gives CDR1 LNHDA, CDR2 SQIVND (reference sequence). V lost 5 bases and J 5 bases, leaving 10 bases between the germline ends. The CDR3 sequence is 13 residues long. CDR3 region: CASSVTGNNEQFF. In nucleotides, the CDR3 is TGTGCCAGTAGTGTCACAGGAAACAATGAGCAGTTCTTC.

This clone turned up a few times. This chain joins TRBV24-1 and TRBJ2-1; 11 positions match TRBD2. V lost 4 bases, J lost 11 bases, and 6 bases stayed unmatched. This CDR3 region has 14 residues. Germline assignment: CDR1 KGHDR and CDR2 SFDVKD. CDR3 nucleotide sequence: TGTGCCACCAGTGAACCCGGGACTAGCGGAAAGCAGTTCTTC. It yields the protein CATSEPGTSGKQFF.

V is TRBV30 and J is TRBJ1-4; 8 bases line up with TRBD1. J lost 5 bases, V lost 0 bases, and 8 bases had no gene match. CDR1 and CDR2 from the germline V gene are GTSNPN and SVGIG (reference sequence). The CDR3 is made up of 16 amino acids. CDR3 DNA: TGTGCCTGGAGTGTACATATCGGGACAGGAAATGAAAAACTGTTTTTT. This translates into CAWSVHIGTGNEKLFF.

The rearrangement joins TRBV27 to TRBJ1-2; 9 nucleotides agree with TRBD1. With V trimmed by 5 bases and J by 4 bases, 8 bases remained unmatched. The CDR3 is made up of 15 amino acids. The germline CDR1 and CDR2 sequences are MNHEY and SMNVEV (reference sequence). The chain's CDR3 is CASSPQGAAGYGYTF. As DNA, the CDR3 is TGTGCCAGCAGTCCACAGGGGGCTGCGGGCTATGGCTACACCTTC.

The chain couples TRBV7-2 to TRBJ1-4; TRBD1 agrees at 11 bases. The CDR3 covers 14 residues. The V and J ends lost 4 bases and 8 bases, in that order; junction bases with no gene match: 3. The germline V gene has CDR1 SGHTA and CDR2 FQGNSA. Written as DNA, the CDR3 is TGTGCCAGCAGCTCCGGGACAGGGGGAGAAAAACTGTTTTTT. Encoded protein: CASSSGTGGEKLFF.

J is TRBJ2-6 and V is TRBV5-1, with 10 bases lining up with TRBD2. The CDR3 sequence is 16 residues long. V shed 1 base, J shed 2 bases, and the junction held 0 bases outside the gene matches. CDR1 SGHRS and CDR2 YFSETQ come from the germline V gene. DNA for the CDR3: TGCGCCAGCAGCTTGCTAGCGGGAGCTGGGGCCAACGTCCTGACTTTC. Protein product: CASSLLAGAGANVLTF.

Here the CDR3 reads CASSPRLAGDTGELFF. As DNA, the CDR3 is TGTGCCAGCAGCCCTCGACTAGCGGGAGATACCGGGGAGCTGTTTTTT. The rearrangement joins TRBV9 to TRBJ2-2; TRBD2 agrees at 12 bases. Germline CDR1 reads SGDLS; CDR2 reads YYNGEE. The CDR3 consists of 16 residues. V lost 4 bases and J lost 5; bases outside the gene matches: 6. Full variable domain (missing parts from reference TRBV9 and TRBJ2-2): DSGVTQTPKHLITATGQRVTLRCSPRSGDLSVYWYQQSLDQGLQFLIQYYNGEERAKGNILERFSAQQFPDLHSELNLSSLELGDSALYFCASSPRLAGDTGELFFGEGSRLTVL.

The sample holds a few counts of this clone. V gene TRBV7-2 combines with J gene TRBJ1-6; TRBD1 agrees at 8 bases. The CDR3 has 15 amino acids. With V trimmed by 5 bases and J by 15 bases, 15 bases remained unmatched. The germline V gene has CDR1 SGHTA and CDR2 FQGNSA. CDR3 loop: CASSQDRDRWSILHF. The CDR3, as DNA: TGTGCCAGCAGCCAAGACCGGGACAGGTGGTCGATCCTCCACTTT.

The V and J genes are TRBV18 and TRBJ2-7; D gene unclear. The CDR3 spans 14 residues. The ends were cut back, 2 bases at V and 2 bases at J, with 10 bases in the middle. Germline loops: CDR1 KGHSH, CDR2 LQKENI. This chain's CDR3 is CASSPSTDPYEQYF. CDR3 coding DNA: TGTGCCAGCTCACCATCCACAGATCCCTACGAGCAGTACTTC.

In its sample, this clone was seen once. The chain joins TRBV5-6 to TRBJ1-2; TRBD1 agrees at 7 bases. V lost 3 bases and J lost 6; bases outside the gene matches: 8. CDR3 length equals 14 residues. Germline-derived CDR1 and CDR2 are SGHDT and YYEEEE. Here the CDR3 DNA reads TGTGCCAGCAGCTCGTATACAGGGGTAGATGGCTACACCTTC. Its protein is CASSSYTGVDGYTF.

This sequence joins TRBV29-1 and TRBJ1-1, with TRBD1 identical over 7 bases. Unmatched junction bases numbered 11, after V lost 5 bases and J lost 5 bases. Looked up from germline, CDR1 is SQVTM and CDR2 is ANQGSEA. CDR3 size: 14 residues. The CDR3 loop reads CSVSHRGGGTEAFF. The DNA of the CDR3 is TGCAGCGTTTCCCACAGGGGCGGTGGGACTGAAGCTTTCTTT. The whole variable domain, remainder taken from reference TRBV29-1 and TRBJ1-1, is SAVISQKPSRDICQRGTSLTIQCQVDSQVTMMFWYRQQPGQSLTLIATANQGSEATYESGFVIDKFPISRPNLTFSTLTVSNMSPEDSSIYLCSVSHRGGGTEAFFGQGTRLTVV.

This clone was detected only a few times. V usage is TRBV7-2 and J usage is TRBJ2-5, with D maybe TRBD2 (5 bases). There are 13 residues in the CDR3. V was shortened by 1 base and J by 6 bases, with 9 bases between the two germline ends. Germline CDR1 is SGHTA and CDR2 is FQGNSA. The CDR3 loop reads CASSLERVQTQYF. CDR3 DNA: TGTGCCAGCAGCTTAGAGAGGGTGCAGACCCAGTACTTC. Based on the CDR3 plus reference TRBV7-2 and TRBJ2-5, the full variable domain is GAGVSQSPSNKVTEKGKDVELRCDPISGHTALYWYRQSLGQGLEFLIYFQGNSAPDKSGLPSDRFSAERTGGSVSTLTIQRTQQEDSAVYLCASSLERVQTQYFGPGTRLLVL.

The chain carries TRBV28 and TRBJ1-3, with TRBD1 matching 8 bases. The CDR3 has 16 residues. V shed 2 bases and J 1 base; nucleotides not matched to a gene: 4. CDR1 is MDHEN, CDR2 SYDVKM, per germline. The CDR3 region has the DNA TGTGCCAGCAGTTTAGGACAGGGCGGGTCTGGAAACACCATATATTTT. Its protein product is CASSLGQGGSGNTIYF.

The V call is TRBV5-1, the J call TRBJ1-3; possible D gene TRBD1, 6 bases. In germline, CDR1 is SGHRS, CDR2 YFSETQ. With 4 bases removed from V and 0 bases from J, the gap between germline ends came to 17 bases. CDR3 length: 17 residues. The CDR3 region is CASSPQGGHLSGNTIYF. The CDR3, as DNA: TGCGCCAGCAGCCCCCAAGGGGGACACCTCTCTGGAAACACCATATATTTT.

The gene calls are TRBV28 and TRBJ1-4, with D hard to call. V lost 5 bases and J lost 7, with 26 bases in between. CDR1 and CDR2 from the germline V gene are MDHEN and SYDVKM. This CDR3 contains 18 residues. The CDR3 reads CASSPPEAGFGIGEKLFF. CDR3 DNA: TGTGCCAGCAGTCCCCCCGAGGCGGGTTTTGGAATCGGTGAAAAACTGTTTTTT.

The DNA for the CDR3 is TGTGCCACCAGTGGGCAGGGATGGACCGGGGAGCTGTTTTTT. This translates into CATSGQGWTGELFF. The V gene is TRBV24-1, the J gene TRBJ2-2; a weak D match, TRBD1 (5 bases). Trimming shortened V by 5 bases and J by 5 bases, and 11 bases separated the two germline ends. From germline, CDR1 is KGHDR and CDR2 SFDVKD. The CDR3 consists of 14 residues.

The V call is TRBV5-6, the J call TRBJ1-5, with 7 bases identical to TRBD1. Germline V CDR1 and CDR2: SGHDT, YYEEEE. This CDR3 has 16 residues. Trimming cost V 2 bases and J 3 bases; bases outside gene matches: 8. The CDR3 reads CASSLRSGQVNQPQHF. In DNA form, the CDR3 reads TGTGCCAGCAGCTTACGTAGCGGACAGGTCAATCAGCCCCAGCATTTT.

V is TRBV6-5 and J is TRBJ1-6, with D possibly matching TRBD1 (6 bases). V was trimmed by 6 bases and J by 11 bases, leaving 11 bases between them. The CDR3 totals 12 residues. The germline gives CDR1 MNHEY, CDR2 SVGAGI. The CDR3 coding sequence is TGTGCCAGCAGACAGGGCCCGACACCCCTCCACTTT. Translation: CASRQGPTPLHF.

This clone was recorded a few times. The gene calls are TRBV19 and TRBJ1-5, with D perhaps TRBD1 (5 bases). CDR1 and CDR2 (germline): LNHDA, SQIVND (reference sequence). The CDR3 loop spans 17 amino acids. The V end lost 5 bases, the J end lost 2 bases, and 19 bases lay between the germline ends. The DNA for the CDR3 is TGTGCCAGTAGTCTCCCAGGGAGGCAGGGAGGCAATCAGCCCCAGCATTTT. This encodes CASSLPGRQGGNQPQHF.

V gene TRBV7-9 combines with J gene TRBJ2-2, with a tentative D call TRBD1 (5 bases). Trimming took off 11 bases at V and 6 bases at J, with 13 bases between the two ends. The CDR3 covers 12 residues. CDR1 and CDR2 (germline): SEHNR, FQNEAQ (reference sequence). The CDR3 sequence: CARETGPGELFF. The CDR3 bases are TGTGCCCGCGAAACAGGACCCGGGGAGCTGTTTTTT. Full variable domain (rest looked up from reference TRBV7-9 and TRBJ2-2): DTGVSQNPRHKITKRGQNVTFRCDPISEHNRLYWYRQTLGQGPEFLTYFQNEAQLEKSRLLSDRFSAERPKGSFSTLEIQRTEQGDSAMYLCARETGPGELFFGEGSRLTVL.

This clone was seen a few times. The chain links TRBV28 to TRBJ2-1; weak D call: TRBD2 (5 bases). The V end lost 4 bases, the J end lost 7 bases, and 11 bases lay between the germline ends. CDR3 length equals 13 residues. Germline values: CDR1 MDHEN, CDR2 SYDVKM. This CDR3 reads CASSYGSVNEQFF. The CDR3 region has the DNA TGTGCCAGCAGTTATGGTAGCGTAAATGAGCAGTTCTTC.

This sequence joins TRBV3-1 (or the pseudogene TRBV3-2) and TRBJ2-3; D remains unclear. V lost 0 bases, J lost 11 bases, and 6 bases lay in between. The germline gives CDR1 LGHDT, CDR2 YNNKEL (reference sequence). The CDR3 consists of 11 residues. The CDR3 nucleotides are TGTGCCAGCAGCCAAGAATCGTGGCAGTATTTT. As protein: CASSQESWQYF.

V gene TRBV5-1 combines with J gene TRBJ2-7, with a weak D call TRBD1 (8 bases). The germline V gene encodes CDR1 SGHRS and CDR2 YFSETQ. Trimming removed 4 bases from V and 5 bases from J, with 16 bases in between. There are 14 residues in the CDR3. The CDR3 reads CASSNTGGGNEQYF. In nucleotides, the CDR3 is TGCGCCAGCAGCAATACAGGGGGAGGGAACGAGCAGTACTTC.

The gene calls are TRBV14 and TRBJ2-5; weak D call: TRBD2 (6 bases). The V gene lost 1 base and the J gene lost 7 bases, with 10 bases spanning the gap. Germline V gene data show CDR1 as SGHDN and CDR2 as FVKESK. The CDR3 has 13 residues. The CDR3 DNA reads as TGTGCCAGCAGCCAAGGGGCAGCGGGGACCCAGTACTTC. Translation gives CASSQGAAGTQYF.

CDR3 DNA sequence: TGTGCCAGCTCACCGGACAGGTTGAACACTGAAGCTTTCTTT. Its translation: CASSPDRLNTEAFF. V usage is TRBV18 and J usage is TRBJ1-1, with 7 positions matching TRBD1. Germline loops: CDR1 KGHSH, CDR2 LQKENI. J gave up 0 bases and V 3 bases, and 1 base lay outside the gene matches. The CDR3 length is 14 residues.